The 25 T cell receptor beta chains presented below share a single source sample, sequenced in a study of blood T cell repertoires in COVID-19. Data came from immunoSEQ multiplex PCR; TCRdb stores just in-frame clones and leaves some out. Of approximately 280,000 clones listed, around 89% are singletons. The sample was peripheral blood. The receptors originated from a man in his forties with acute or convalescent COVID-19.

The V call is TRBV30, the J call TRBJ1-2, with D tentatively TRBD1 (6 bases). The germline CDR1 and CDR2 sequences are GTSNPN and SVGIG (reference sequence). The CDR3 extends over 15 amino acids. V shed 3 bases and J shed 2 bases, with 16 bases lying between them. The CDR3 DNA reads TGTGCCTGGAGGATAACAGGGCTCTCGAACTATGGCTACACCTTC. It translates to CAWRITGLSNYGYTF.

The chain uses TRBV27 and TRBJ2-7; D is possibly TRBD1 (6 bases). CDR1 and CDR2 from the germline V gene are MNHEY and SMNVEV (reference sequence). CDR3 size: 15 residues. Trimming removed 2 bases at V and 2 bases at J, with 13 bases between. The CDR3: CASSLRPGEAYEQYF. The CDR3, as DNA: TGTGCCAGCAGTTTAAGGCCAGGGGAAGCCTACGAGCAGTACTTC.

The J gene is TRBJ2-7, the V gene TRBV12-5, with a weak D call TRBD2 (5 bases). CDR3 length equals 10 residues. V lost 9 bases to trimming and J lost 9 bases, with 12 bases between them. The germline CDR1 and CDR2 sequences are LGHNT and FRNRAP. CDR3 residues: CASPGGRQYF. Written as DNA, the CDR3 is TGTGCTAGCCCTGGCGGGCGGCAGTACTTC.

V usage is TRBV4-1 and J usage is TRBJ1-6; 10 bases align to TRBD1. Germline V gene sequence: CDR1 MGHRA, CDR2 YSYEKL. Trimming cost V 2 bases and J 5 bases; bases outside gene matches: 3. The CDR3 runs to 16 residues. The DNA for the CDR3 is TGCGCCAGCAGCCAACTGACAGGGGGCCATAATTCACCCCTCCACTTT. The encoded protein is CASSQLTGGHNSPLHF.

The V call is TRBV20-1, the J call TRBJ2-1; D possibly corresponds to TRBD1 (6 bases). In germline, CDR1 is DFQATT, CDR2 SNEGSKA (reference sequence). CDR3 length: 15 residues. The ends were cut back, 3 bases at V and 2 bases at J, with 14 bases in the middle. The CDR3 nucleotides read TGCAGTGCTAGTGGGAGAAAGGGGGCCTACAATGAGCAGTTCTTC. Encoded protein: CSASGRKGAYNEQFF.

The V gene is TRBV6-6, the J gene TRBJ1-2; maybe TRBD1 (5 bases). This CDR3 is 15 amino acids long. CDR1 is MNHNY, CDR2 SVGAGI, per germline (reference sequence). V lost 6 bases, J lost 8 bases, and 22 bases lay in between. The CDR3 nucleotides read TGTGCCAGCAGCCCTACAGGCGCCCCCGTGGGAGGCTACACCTTC. Translating it yields CASSPTGAPVGGYTF.

The chain uses TRBV5-1 and TRBJ2-5; no firm D call. CDR1 SGHRS and CDR2 YFSETQ come from the germline V gene. The germline V and J ends were trimmed by 7 bases and 1 base, with 14 bases remaining between them. The CDR3 is 14 amino acids. This chain's CDR3 is CASSSGIFQETQYF. The CDR3 DNA reads as TGCGCCAGCTCCTCAGGCATTTTCCAAGAGACCCAGTACTTC.

This sequence joins TRBV12-5 and TRBJ2-2; 8 nucleotides align to TRBD1. This CDR3 contains 18 residues. V lost 4 bases to trimming and J lost 2 bases; unmatched junction nucleotides: 12. CDR1 is LGHNT and CDR2 is FRNRAP in the germline V gene. This chain's CDR3 is CASGSLSDRGYNTGELFF. CDR3 nucleotide sequence: TGTGCTAGTGGTTCCCTCTCTGACAGGGGCTACAACACCGGGGAGCTGTTTTTT.

The V and J genes are TRBV9 and TRBJ1-1; tentative D call: TRBD1 (5 bases). The CDR3 totals 15 residues. Germline V lookup: CDR1 SGDLS, CDR2 YYNGEE. Trimming pared 4 bases from V and 4 bases from J, leaving 17 bases between. The CDR3 DNA reads as TGTGCCAGCAGCCCCCAGGGTCACGAGTCCACTGAAGCTTTCTTT. It translates to CASSPQGHESTEAFF. Full variable domain (outside the CDR3, taken from reference TRBV9 and TRBJ1-1): DSGVTQTPKHLITATGQRVTLRCSPRSGDLSVYWYQQSLDQGLQFLIQYYNGEERAKGNILERFSAQQFPDLHSELNLSSLELGDSALYFCASSPQGHESTEAFFGQGTRLTVV.

The chain links TRBV11-2 to TRBJ1-5, with TRBD1 as a possible D gene (5 bases). Germline CDR1 is SGHAT and CDR2 is FQNNGV. The ends were cut back, 1 base at V and 4 bases at J, with 11 bases in the middle. This CDR3 spans 15 amino acids. The CDR3 region has the DNA TGTGCCAGCAGCTTAGGGGGCACGGTGAATCAGCCCCAGCATTTT. It yields the protein CASSLGGTVNQPQHF.

The chain combines TRBV6-2 or TRBV6-3 with TRBJ2-3; 10 bases agree with TRBD2. CDR1 MNHEY and CDR2 SVGEGT come from the germline V gene. Losses at the gene ends were 4 bases for V and 2 bases for J; bases not matched to a gene: 9. The length of the CDR3 is 17 residues. CDR3 sequence (DNA): TGTGCCAGCAGTTCGCCCCCGACTAGCGGGCCCACAGATACGCAGTATTTT. Residues: CASSSPPTSGPTDTQYF.

This chain uses TRBV11-2 with TRBJ2-3; tentative D call: TRBD2 (6 bases). CDR3 length equals 16 residues. Germline V gene sequence: CDR1 SGHAT, CDR2 FQNNGV. Trimming left V 5 bases short and J 1 base short, with 16 bases between. In nucleotides, the CDR3 is TGTGCCAGCAGCGCGACCTTTCGGAGGGGCACAGATACGCAGTATTTT. It is translated as CASSATFRRGTDTQYF.

The rearrangement uses TRBV7-7 and TRBJ1-1; no reliable D call. The V end was cut by 3 bases, the J end by 3 bases, with 8 bases between. The CDR3 totals 13 residues. Germline V CDR1 and CDR2: SSHAT, FNYEAQ (reference sequence). For the CDR3, the DNA is TGTGCCAGCAGCTTTTCCCTATACACTGAAGCTTTCTTT. Translation: CASSFSLYTEAFF.

The chain joins TRBV10-3 to TRBJ1-4, with D possibly matching TRBD1 (6 bases). The V gene's germline CDR1 is ENHRY and CDR2 SYGVKD. V dropped 4 bases and J dropped 6 bases, with 15 bases sitting between them. CDR3 size: 15 residues. CDR3 coding DNA: TGTGCCATCAGTGCATACAGGGAGTCATATGAAAAACTGTTTTTT. Amino acids: CAISAYRESYEKLFF.

J is TRBJ1-3 and V is TRBV29-1; tentatively, D is TRBD1 (5 bases). V was cut by 6 bases and J by 0 bases, with 9 bases left in between. Germline V gene lookup returns CDR1 SQVTM and CDR2 ANQGSEA. There are 13 residues in the CDR3. The CDR3 nucleotides read TGCAGCGTGGAACAGGTCTCTGGAAACACCATATATTTT. It translates to CSVEQVSGNTIYF.

This clone was seen more than once but under ten times. The chain is built from TRBV24-1 and TRBJ1-4; TRBD1 might be the D (5 bases). This CDR3 region has 13 residues. Germline V gene data show CDR1 as KGHDR and CDR2 as SFDVKD. V lost 0 bases to trimming and J lost 13 bases, with 11 bases between them. CDR3 DNA sequence: TGTGCCACCAGTGATTTGTCGGGGGGGAGACTGTTTTTT. It specifies CATSDLSGGRLFF.

The V gene is TRBV6-5, the J gene TRBJ2-1; D perhaps matches TRBD1 (5 bases). The CDR3 sequence is 11 residues long. From germline, CDR1 is MNHEY and CDR2 SVGAGI. V was cut by 6 bases and J by 8 bases, with 8 bases left in between. The CDR3 nucleotides read TGTGCCAGCAGCAGGGTCGATGAGCAGTTCTTC. This sequence encodes CASSRVDEQFF.

This chain connects TRBV6-1 to TRBJ1-5; TRBD1 might be the D (5 bases). The germline V gene has CDR1 MNHNS and CDR2 SASEGT. This CDR3 has 17 residues. V lost 0 bases and J lost 0, with 12 bases in between. Written as DNA, the CDR3 is TGTGCCAGCAGTGAAGCGTGGCAGGGCTTTAGCAATCAGCCCCAGCATTTT. It translates to CASSEAWQGFSNQPQHF.

This clone was detected only once. The rearrangement uses TRBV7-2 and TRBJ2-3; tentative D call: TRBD2 (6 bases). Germline V gene lookup returns CDR1 SGHTA and CDR2 FQGNSA. The CDR3 loop spans 11 amino acids. V shed 5 bases and J shed 11 bases, with 11 bases lying between them. The chain's CDR3 is CASSPQGGQYF. The CDR3 bases are TGTGCCAGCAGCCCCCAGGGAGGGCAGTATTTT.

The chain couples TRBV7-3 to TRBJ2-7; possibly TRBD2 for D (6 bases). The CDR3 sequence is 12 residues long. Germline V gene sequence: CDR1 SGHTA, CDR2 FQGTGA. Trimming shortened V by 2 bases and J by 5 bases, and 7 bases separated the two germline ends. The CDR3 reads CASSLGGDEQYF. CDR3 DNA sequence: TGTGCCAGCAGCTTAGGAGGGGACGAGCAGTACTTC.

This rearrangement joins TRBV6-5 to TRBJ2-1; 8 nucleotides match TRBD1. This CDR3 has 15 amino acids. Germline V lookup: CDR1 MNHEY, CDR2 SVGAGI. Trimming at V came to 7 bases and at J to 7 bases, leaving 12 bases not matched to a gene. CDR3 coding DNA: TGTGCCAGCACTTCTGGACAGGGCTCTGGGAATGAGCAGTTCTTC. This sequence encodes CASTSGQGSGNEQFF.

The V call is TRBV30, the J call TRBJ2-7, with a weak D call TRBD2 (6 bases). The CDR3 covers 14 residues. V lost 1 base and J 2 bases, leaving 12 bases between the germline ends. In germline, CDR1 is GTSNPN, CDR2 SVGIG (reference sequence). CDR3 residues: CAWSAPPGAYEQYF. In DNA form, the CDR3 reads TGTGCCTGGAGTGCCCCCCCGGGGGCCTACGAGCAGTACTTC.

This CDR3 is CASSLPRESYEQYF. The CDR3 bases are TGTGCCAGCAGCTTACCCAGGGAAAGCTACGAGCAGTACTTC. The V and J genes are TRBV7-9 and TRBJ2-7; the D gene is possibly TRBD1 (5 bases). The CDR3 runs 14 residues. The germline CDR1 and CDR2 sequences are SEHNR and FQNEAQ (reference sequence). V lost 2 bases, J lost 3 bases, and 11 bases lay in between.

V gene TRBV10-2 combines with J gene TRBJ1-4, with D unresolved. The CDR3 is 15 amino acids. CDR1 is WSHSY, CDR2 SAAADI, per germline. V was clipped by 3 bases and J by 3 bases, with 11 bases between them. The CDR3 DNA reads TGCGCCAGCAGTGATGTCGACTGGGCTAATGAAAAACTGTTTTTT. Translation gives CASSDVDWANEKLFF.

The chain carries TRBV5-1 and TRBJ2-7, with a weak D call TRBD2 (6 bases). The CDR3 sequence is 12 residues long. Germline V gives CDR1 SGHRS, CDR2 YFSETQ. Trimming removed 2 bases at V and 4 bases at J, with 7 bases between. The chain's CDR3 is CASSFSGYEQYF. DNA for the CDR3: TGCGCCAGCAGCTTCAGCGGGTACGAGCAGTACTTC.